What follows are 19 T cell receptor beta chains derived from one specimen sequenced in a study of neurological immune-mediated disorders. Each CDR3 protein gets one entry after TCRdb re-called the 5' RACE reads with MiXCR. The sample holds 35,000 or so distinct CDR3 sequences, 10% seen once. Sequencing was performed on PBMCs. The receptors were sampled from a woman in her thirties with HTLV-1-associated myelopathy (HAM/TSP).

This clonotype was detected ten times or more. The rearrangement links TRBV5-1 to TRBJ1-4; 7 bases fit TRBD1. Germline-derived CDR1 and CDR2 are SGHRS and YFSETQ. V trimming: 3 bases; J trimming: 0 bases; junction bases outside the gene matches: 8. This CDR3 is built from 17 residues. The CDR3 reads CASSSGQVFATNEKLFF. The DNA for the CDR3 is TGCGCCAGCAGCTCAGGACAGGTTTTCGCAACTAATGAAAAACTGTTTTTT.

Ten or more counts support this clonotype. The V and J genes are TRBV20-1 and TRBJ2-7; D is uncertain. This CDR3 is built from 13 residues. The germline CDR1 and CDR2 sequences are DFQATT and SNEGSKA (reference sequence). Between the trimmed V and J ends, which lost 7 bases and 6 bases, there was a span of 19 bases. CDR3 region: CSDPSIKSPEQYF. DNA of the CDR3: TGCAGTGACCCCTCGATAAAAAGTCCCGAGCAGTACTTC.

This clonotype is medium-sized by share. The chain joins TRBV7-2 to TRBJ1-4; D unresolved. Trimming left V 5 bases short and J 11 bases short, with 12 bases between. The CDR3 loop spans 12 amino acids. CDR1 and CDR2 (germline): SGHTA, FQGNSA. As DNA, the CDR3 is TGTGCCAGCAGCACAGACGGCCTGAAACTGTTTTTT. It translates to CASSTDGLKLFF.

This clonotype has at least ten counts. V usage is TRBV10-3 and J usage is TRBJ1-5; D gene ambiguous. The CDR3 is 13 residues long. Trimming left V 2 bases short and J 6 bases short, with 8 bases between. Germline-derived CDR1 and CDR2 are ENHRY and SYGVKD. In nucleotides, the CDR3 is TGTGCCATCAGTGAGGCGGCAGTTCAGCCCCAGCATTTT. Protein product: CAISEAAVQPQHF.

This clonotype has a count of ten or more. The chain has TRBV20-1 and TRBJ1-6; 7 bases agree with TRBD1. The V segment lost 0 bases and the J segment 5 bases; nucleotides outside the gene matches: 7. This CDR3 has 16 residues. The germline gives CDR1 DFQATT, CDR2 SNEGSKA (reference sequence). CDR3 sequence (DNA): TGCAGTGCTAGAGAGGACGAGGGGGCGCATAATTCACCCCTCCACTTT. It codes for CSAREDEGAHNSPLHF.

This clonotype has at least ten counts. The chain links TRBV3-1 to TRBJ2-1; 7 positions match TRBD2. V was pared by 4 bases and J by 6 bases, with 12 bases of the junction left unmatched. The length of the CDR3 is 16 residues. CDR1 LGHDT and CDR2 YNNKEL come from the germline V gene (reference sequence). The CDR3 nucleotides are TGTGCCAGCAGCCCCGAGAGGCGGGGGTGGGGCAATGAGCAGTTCTTC. It translates to CASSPERRGWGNEQFF.

There are many counts of this clonotype. V is TRBV12-3 or TRBV12-4 and J is TRBJ2-3; 9 positions agree with TRBD1. V lost 5 bases to trimming and J lost 2 bases; unmatched junction nucleotides: 11. The CDR3 has 17 amino acids. CDR3 region: CASSVKQGAVDTDTQYF. The CDR3 DNA is TGTGCCAGCAGTGTAAAACAGGGGGCTGTCGACACAGATACGCAGTATTTT.

This clonotype came up many times. The genes are TRBV29-1 and TRBJ1-1; no definite D call. Looked up from germline, CDR1 is SQVTM and CDR2 is ANQGSEA. This CDR3 contains 11 residues. Trimming took off 4 bases at V and 3 bases at J, with 6 bases between the two ends. CDR3 sequence (DNA): TGCAGCGTTGGAGTGGACACTGAAGCTTTCTTT. Translating it yields CSVGVDTEAFF.

This clonotype showed up many times. This chain links TRBV12-3 or TRBV12-4 with TRBJ2-2; 8 nucleotides line up with TRBD1. CDR3 length: 15 amino acids. The V and J ends lost 4 bases and 4 bases, in that order; junction bases with no gene match: 5. The CDR3 spells CASSSDRAGTGELFF. DNA for the CDR3: TGTGCCAGCAGTTCGGACAGGGCCGGCACCGGGGAGCTGTTTTTT.

This clonotype was seen repeatedly, ten times or more. The gene calls are TRBV5-1 and TRBJ1-1; no clear D gene. CDR3 size: 14 residues. Per the germline V gene, CDR1 is SGHRS and CDR2 is YFSETQ. The V gene lost 1 base and the J gene lost 7 bases, with 14 bases spanning the gap. CDR3 sequence reads: CASSLNVSPYEAFF. CDR3 DNA sequence: TGCGCCAGCAGCTTGAATGTCTCCCCTTATGAAGCTTTCTTT.

This clonotype was detected many times. This chain joins TRBV5-1 and TRBJ2-5; TRBD1 matches at 8 bases. The CDR3 extends over 14 amino acids. Germline CDR1 is SGHRS and CDR2 is YFSETQ. V gave up 7 bases and J gave up 4 bases; unmatched junction bases: 9. In DNA form, the CDR3 reads TGCGCCAGCGGGCCTGGGACAGGACGAGAGACCCAGTACTTC. Protein product: CASGPGTGRETQYF.

This clonotype has ten or more counts. The chain employs TRBV20-1 and TRBJ1-2; D might be TRBD1 (5 bases). Germline CDR1 is DFQATT and CDR2 is SNEGSKA (reference sequence). The CDR3 consists of 13 residues. V shed 1 base and J shed 8 bases, with 14 bases lying between them. CDR3 coding DNA: TGCAGTGCTAGAGGCCAGTCAGAGGGGGGCTACACCTTC. It specifies CSARGQSEGGYTF.

This clonotype was picked up many times. This sequence joins TRBV6-6 and TRBJ1-1; no definite D call. Germline CDR1 and CDR2: MNHNY and SVGAGI (reference sequence). This CDR3 spans 13 amino acids. V was trimmed by 10 bases and J by 1 base, leaving 13 bases between them. CDR3 region: CATSRRGNTEAFF. DNA of the CDR3: TGTGCCACCTCGAGACGGGGGAACACTGAAGCTTTCTTT.

This clonotype has a count of ten or more. The chain recombines TRBV7-2 with TRBJ1-6; D perhaps matches TRBD1 (6 bases). The CDR3 runs to 14 residues. V lost 1 base and J lost 5, with 6 bases in between. Germline CDR1 reads SGHTA; CDR2 reads FQGNSA. The CDR3 DNA reads as TGTGCCAGCAGCTTAGAGGGGGATAATTCACCCCTCCACTTT. It translates to CASSLEGDNSPLHF.

This clonotype was recorded at least ten times. This chain uses TRBV3-1 with TRBJ1-2, with 11 bases identical to TRBD1. V lost 5 bases to trimming and J lost 6 bases; unmatched junction nucleotides: 11. The CDR3 sequence is 16 residues long. CDR1 LGHDT and CDR2 YNNKEL come from the germline V gene (reference sequence). As DNA, the CDR3 is TGTGCCAGCAGCTTCCCCGGGACAGGGGGAATCGATGGCTACACCTTC. Its translation: CASSFPGTGGIDGYTF.

This clonotype occurred many times. The V and J genes are TRBV4-2 and TRBJ1-2; no definite D call. V was trimmed by 2 bases and J by 3 bases, leaving 19 bases between them. The germline CDR1 and CDR2 sequences are LGHNA and YNFKEQ. There are 17 residues in the CDR3. The DNA for the CDR3 is TGTGCCAGCAGCCAAAATCGGGCAGCGTTAGCGGACTATGGCTACACCTTC. This sequence encodes CASSQNRAALADYGYTF.

This sequence joins TRBV4-2 and TRBJ2-5, with D perhaps assigned TRBD1 or TRBD2 (5 bases each). In germline, CDR1 is LGHNA, CDR2 YNFKEQ. With 2 bases removed from V and 2 bases from J, the gap between germline ends came to 12 bases. The CDR3 is 15 residues long. Here the CDR3 DNA reads TGTGCCAGCAGCCAACAGCCTGGGGGACAAGAGACCCAGTACTTC. Protein sequence: CASSQQPGGQETQYF.

Note on this clonotype: A read error may explain this, as a much larger clone is one base away. The chain links TRBV27 to TRBJ2-7; no firm D call. CDR1 and CDR2 (germline): MNHEY, SMNVEV (reference sequence). The CDR3 runs 12 residues. Between the trimmed V and J ends, which lost 2 bases and 6 bases, there was a span of 8 bases. The CDR3, as DNA: TGTGCCAGCAGTTTAATAGGGTTCGAGCAGTACTTC. It encodes CASSLIGFEQYF.

This clonotype was seen repeatedly, ten times or more. The chain carries TRBV20-1 and TRBJ2-7, with D perhaps matching TRBD1 (6 bases). The CDR3 spans 14 residues. V lost 0 bases, J lost 2 bases, and 11 bases lay in between. CDR1 is DFQATT, CDR2 SNEGSKA, per germline (reference sequence). CDR3 bases: TGCAGTGCTAGAGAGGGGGCAGGGACCTACGAGCAGTACTTC. This translates into CSAREGAGTYEQYF.